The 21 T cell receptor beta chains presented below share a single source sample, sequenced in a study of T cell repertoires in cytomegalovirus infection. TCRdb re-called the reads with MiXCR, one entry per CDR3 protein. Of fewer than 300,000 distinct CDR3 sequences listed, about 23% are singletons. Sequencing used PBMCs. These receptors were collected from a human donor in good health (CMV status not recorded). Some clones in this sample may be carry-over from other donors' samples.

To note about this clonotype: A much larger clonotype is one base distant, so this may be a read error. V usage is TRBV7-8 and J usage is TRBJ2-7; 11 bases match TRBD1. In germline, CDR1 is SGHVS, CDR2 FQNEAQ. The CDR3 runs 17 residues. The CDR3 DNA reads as TGTACCAGCAGCTTAGCCAGGTGGGACAGGGGGATGTACGAGCAGTACTTC. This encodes CTSSLARWDRGMYEQYF.

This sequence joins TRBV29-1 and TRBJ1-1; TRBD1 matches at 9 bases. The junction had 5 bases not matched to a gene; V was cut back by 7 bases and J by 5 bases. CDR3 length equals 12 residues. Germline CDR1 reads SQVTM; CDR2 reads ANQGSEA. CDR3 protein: CSGYGTGTEAFF. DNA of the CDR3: TGCAGCGGATACGGGACAGGGACTGAAGCTTTCTTT.

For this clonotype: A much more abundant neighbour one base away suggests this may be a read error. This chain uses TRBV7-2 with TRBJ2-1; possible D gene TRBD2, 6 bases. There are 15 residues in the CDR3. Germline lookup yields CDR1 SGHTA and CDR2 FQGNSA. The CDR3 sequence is CPSSQVAGSYNEQFF. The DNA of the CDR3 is TGTCCCAGCAGCCAGGTCGCGGGATCCTACAATGAGCAGTTCTTC. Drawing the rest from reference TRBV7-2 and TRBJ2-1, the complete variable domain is GAGVSQSPSNKVTEKGKDVELRCDPISGHTALYWYRQSLGQGLEFLIYFQGNSAPDKSGLPSDRFSAERTGGSVSTLTIQRTQQEDSAVYLCPSSQVAGSYNEQFFGPGTRLTVL.

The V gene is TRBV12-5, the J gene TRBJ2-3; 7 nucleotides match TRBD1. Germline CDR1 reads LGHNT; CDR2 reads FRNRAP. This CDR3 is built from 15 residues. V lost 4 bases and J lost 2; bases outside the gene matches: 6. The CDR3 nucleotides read TGTGCTAGTGGTTCCGGGGACAGTACCACAGATACGCAGTATTTT. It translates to CASGSGDSTTDTQYF.

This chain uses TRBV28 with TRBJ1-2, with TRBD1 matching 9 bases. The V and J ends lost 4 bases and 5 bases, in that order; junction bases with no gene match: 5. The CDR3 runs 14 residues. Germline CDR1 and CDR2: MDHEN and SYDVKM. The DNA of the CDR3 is TGTGCCAGCAGTTCCAAGGGGACAGGGTATGGCTACACCTTC. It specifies CASSSKGTGYGYTF.

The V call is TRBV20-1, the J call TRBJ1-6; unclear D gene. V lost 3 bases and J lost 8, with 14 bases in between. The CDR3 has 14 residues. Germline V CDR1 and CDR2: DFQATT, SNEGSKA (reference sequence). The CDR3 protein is CSARRGGSDSPLHF. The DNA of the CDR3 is TGCAGTGCTAGGCGGGGTGGGTCGGATTCACCCCTCCACTTT.

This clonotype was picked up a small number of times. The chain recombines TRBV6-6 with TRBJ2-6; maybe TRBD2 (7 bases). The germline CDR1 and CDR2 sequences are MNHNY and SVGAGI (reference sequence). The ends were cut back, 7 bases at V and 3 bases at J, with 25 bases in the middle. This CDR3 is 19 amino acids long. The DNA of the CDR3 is TGTGCCAGCAATCCCGGGGAGCGGGACATTCGAAGTGGGGCCAACGTCCTGACTTTC. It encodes CASNPGERDIRSGANVLTF.

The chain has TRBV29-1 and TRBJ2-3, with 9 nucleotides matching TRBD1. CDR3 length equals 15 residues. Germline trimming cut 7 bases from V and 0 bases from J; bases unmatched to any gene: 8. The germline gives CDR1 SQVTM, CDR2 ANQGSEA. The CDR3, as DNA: TGCAGCGCTAGAGGGGACAGGGTTAGCACAGATACGCAGTATTTT. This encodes CSARGDRVSTDTQYF.

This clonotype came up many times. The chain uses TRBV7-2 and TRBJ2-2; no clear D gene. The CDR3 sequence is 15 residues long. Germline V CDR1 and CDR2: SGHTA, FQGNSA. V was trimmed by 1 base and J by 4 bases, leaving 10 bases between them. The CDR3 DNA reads TGTGCCAGCAGCTTAGATAGGAGTTCCACCGGGGAGCTGTTTTTT. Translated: CASSLDRSSTGELFF. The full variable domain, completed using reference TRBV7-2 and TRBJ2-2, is GAGVSQSPSNKVTEKGKDVELRCDPISGHTALYWYRQSLGQGLEFLIYFQGNSAPDKSGLPSDRFSAERTGGSVSTLTIQRTQQEDSAVYLCASSLDRSSTGELFFGEGSRLTVL.

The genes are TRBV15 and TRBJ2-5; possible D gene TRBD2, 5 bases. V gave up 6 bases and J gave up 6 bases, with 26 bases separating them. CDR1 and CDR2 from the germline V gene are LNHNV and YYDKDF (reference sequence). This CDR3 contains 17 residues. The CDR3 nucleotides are TGTGCCACCAGAATGGATCGACCTGAGGGCGGGTGGAAGACCCAGTACTTC. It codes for CATRMDRPEGGWKTQYF.

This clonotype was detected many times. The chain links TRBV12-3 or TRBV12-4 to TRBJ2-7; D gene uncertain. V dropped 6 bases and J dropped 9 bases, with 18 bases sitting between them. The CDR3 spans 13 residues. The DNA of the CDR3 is TGTGCCAGCAGGAGGACGGGCCTCGACGCGCAGTACTTC. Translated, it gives CASRRTGLDAQYF.

This chain's CDR3 is CASSVEGYEQYF. DNA of the CDR3: TGTGCCAGCAGCGTTGAGGGTTACGAGCAGTACTTC. The chain links TRBV7-3 to TRBJ2-7, with D perhaps TRBD2 (5 bases). Germline V gene lookup returns CDR1 SGHTA and CDR2 FQGTGA. V lost 5 bases and J lost 4, with 9 bases in between. CDR3 length equals 12 residues. Full variable domain (remainder filled in from reference TRBV7-3 and TRBJ2-7): GAGVSQTPSNKVTEKGKYVELRCDPISGHTALYWYRQSLGQGPEFLIYFQGTGAADDSGLPNDRFFAVRPEGSVSTLKIQRTERGDSAVYLCASSVEGYEQYFGPGTRLTVT.

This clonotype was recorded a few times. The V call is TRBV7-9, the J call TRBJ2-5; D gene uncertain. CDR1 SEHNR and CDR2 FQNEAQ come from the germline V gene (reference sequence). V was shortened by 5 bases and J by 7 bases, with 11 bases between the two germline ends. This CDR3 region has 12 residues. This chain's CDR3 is CASSPYDGTQYF. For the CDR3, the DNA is TGTGCCAGCAGCCCCTACGATGGGACCCAGTACTTC.

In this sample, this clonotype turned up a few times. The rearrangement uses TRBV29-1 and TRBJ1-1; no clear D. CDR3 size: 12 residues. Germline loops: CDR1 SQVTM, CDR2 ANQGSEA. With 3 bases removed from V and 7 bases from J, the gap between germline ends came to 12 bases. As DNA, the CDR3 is TGCAGCGTTGATGCACAGCTCGTTGAAGCTTTCTTT. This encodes CSVDAQLVEAFF.

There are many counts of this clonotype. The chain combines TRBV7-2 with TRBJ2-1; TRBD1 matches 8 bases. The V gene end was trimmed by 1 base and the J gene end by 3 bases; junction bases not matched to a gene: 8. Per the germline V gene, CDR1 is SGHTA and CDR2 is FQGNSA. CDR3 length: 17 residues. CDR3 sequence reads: CASSLGGGTGLYNEQFF. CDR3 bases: TGTGCCAGCAGCTTAGGAGGGGGGACAGGCCTCTACAATGAGCAGTTCTTC.

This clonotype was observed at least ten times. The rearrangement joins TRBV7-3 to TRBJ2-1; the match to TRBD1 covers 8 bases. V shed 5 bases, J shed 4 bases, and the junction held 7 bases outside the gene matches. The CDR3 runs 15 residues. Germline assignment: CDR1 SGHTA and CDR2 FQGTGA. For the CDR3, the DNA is TGTGCCAGCAGCCCCGGGACAGGAGAGTACAATGAGCAGTTCTTC. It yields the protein CASSPGTGEYNEQFF. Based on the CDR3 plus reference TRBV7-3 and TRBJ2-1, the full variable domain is GAGVSQTPSNKVTEKGKYVELRCDPISGHTALYWYRQSLGQGPEFLIYFQGTGAADDSGLPNDRFFAVRPEGSVSTLKIQRTERGDSAVYLCASSPGTGEYNEQFFGPGTRLTVL.

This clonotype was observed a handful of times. As DNA, the CDR3 is TGTGCCAGCAGTTTTGGCACAACCTACGAGCAGTACTTC. Translating it yields CASSFGTTYEQYF. The chain employs TRBV28 and TRBJ2-7, with D hard to call. Germline CDR1 is MDHEN and CDR2 is SYDVKM. The CDR3 sequence is 13 residues long. V lost 3 bases and J 2 bases, leaving 8 bases between the germline ends.

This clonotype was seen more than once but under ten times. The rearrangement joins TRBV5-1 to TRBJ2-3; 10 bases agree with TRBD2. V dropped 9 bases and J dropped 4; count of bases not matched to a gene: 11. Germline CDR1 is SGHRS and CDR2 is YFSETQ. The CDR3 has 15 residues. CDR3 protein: CATRRLAGDADTQYF. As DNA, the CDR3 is TGCGCCACCCGGCGCCTAGCGGGAGATGCAGATACGCAGTATTTT.

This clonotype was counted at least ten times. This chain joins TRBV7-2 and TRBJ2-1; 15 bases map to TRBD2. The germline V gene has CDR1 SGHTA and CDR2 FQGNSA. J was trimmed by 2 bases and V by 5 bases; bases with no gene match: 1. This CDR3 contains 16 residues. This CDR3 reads CASSRTSGRAYNEQFF. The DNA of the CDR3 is TGTGCCAGCAGCCGGACTAGCGGGAGGGCCTACAATGAGCAGTTCTTC.

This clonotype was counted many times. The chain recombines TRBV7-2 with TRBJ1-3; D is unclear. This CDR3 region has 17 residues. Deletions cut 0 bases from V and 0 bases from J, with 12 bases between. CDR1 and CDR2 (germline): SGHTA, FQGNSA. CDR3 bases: TGTGCCAGCAGCTTAGCCGCGGTTGGCCTCTCTGGAAACACCATATATTTT. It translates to CASSLAAVGLSGNTIYF.

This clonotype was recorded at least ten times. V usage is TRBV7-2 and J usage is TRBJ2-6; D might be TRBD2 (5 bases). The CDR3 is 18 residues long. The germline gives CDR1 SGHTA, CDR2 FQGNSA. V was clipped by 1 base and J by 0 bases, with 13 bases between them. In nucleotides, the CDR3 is TGTGCCAGCAGCTTAGGACCCGGGGTTTACTCTGGGGCCAACGTCCTGACTTTC. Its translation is CASSLGPGVYSGANVLTF.